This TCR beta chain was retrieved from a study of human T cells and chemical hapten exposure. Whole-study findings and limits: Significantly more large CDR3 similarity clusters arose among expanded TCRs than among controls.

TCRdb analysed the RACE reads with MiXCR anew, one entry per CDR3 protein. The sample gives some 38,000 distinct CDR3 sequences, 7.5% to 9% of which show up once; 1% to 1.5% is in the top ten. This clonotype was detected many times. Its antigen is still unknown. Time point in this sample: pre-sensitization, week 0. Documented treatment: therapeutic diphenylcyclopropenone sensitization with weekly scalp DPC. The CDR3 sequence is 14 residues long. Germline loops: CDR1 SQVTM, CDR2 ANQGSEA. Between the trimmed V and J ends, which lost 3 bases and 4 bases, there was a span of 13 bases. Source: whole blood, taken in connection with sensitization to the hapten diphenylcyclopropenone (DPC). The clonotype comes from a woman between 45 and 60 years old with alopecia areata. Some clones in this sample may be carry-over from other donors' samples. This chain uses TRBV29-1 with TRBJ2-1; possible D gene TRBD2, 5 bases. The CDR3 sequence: CSVDPSGLYNEQFF. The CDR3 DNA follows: TGCAGCGTTGATCCCAGCGGTCTGTACAATGAGCAGTTCTTC.